The clone carrying this TCR beta chain was observed a handful of times. Germline V gives CDR1 SGHAT, CDR2 FQNNGV. Trimming cost V 5 bases and J 5 bases, with 7 bases left between them. The CDR3 is made up of 11 amino acids. These data originate in a study of glioma-infiltrating T cells. TCR alpha and beta CDR3 regions were amplified from RNA using iRepertoire nested multiplex PCR. TCRdb recomputed calls from the multiplex PCR reads with MiXCR, one row per CDR3 protein. The data hold 95,000 to 150,000 distinct CDR3 sequences, with about 23% observed a single time. This TCR was recovered from a human donor with low-grade glioma or glioblastoma, undergoing nonglioma brain surgery, or in good health (not recorded which). Sequencing used glioma tissue, nonneoplastic brain tissue, or PBMCs (not recorded which). The rearrangement links TRBV11-2 to TRBJ2-7; no clear D gene. The CDR3 DNA follows: TGTGCCAGCAGCCAAACCCACGAGCAGTACTTC. Translation: CASSQTHEQYF.